A single sample gave rise to the 21 T cell receptor beta chains below, sequenced in a study of blood T cell repertoires in COVID-19. The table came from immunoSEQ multiplex PCR; TCRdb's copy has only in-frame clones and leaves some out. The table records under 60,000 clones, approximately 83% of them present only once. The sample comprised peripheral blood. The receptors stem from a young man with COVID-19, enrolled during active disease.

V and J are TRBV11-2 and TRBJ1-2; D might be TRBD1 (5 bases). Germline V gene data show CDR1 as SGHAT and CDR2 as FQNNGV. Trimming took 5 bases from V and 2 from J, leaving 12 bases between them. The CDR3 is made up of 14 amino acids. The CDR3 is CASSPEDTNYGYTF. The CDR3, as DNA: TGTGCCAGCAGCCCCGAGGACACCAACTATGGCTACACCTTC.

The rearrangement uses TRBV10-1 and TRBJ1-1; D ambiguous. In germline, CDR1 is WNHNN, CDR2 SYGVQD (reference sequence). The CDR3 runs to 14 residues. Trimming cost V 3 bases and J 0 bases, with 8 bases left between them. CDR3 DNA: TGCGCCAGCAGTGACGGGATAATGAACACTGAAGCTTTCTTT. Its translation is CASSDGIMNTEAFF.

The gene calls are TRBV7-9 and TRBJ1-4, with 8 bases matching TRBD1. Germline V gene sequence: CDR1 SEHNR, CDR2 FQNEAQ (reference sequence). The CDR3 has 14 amino acids. V shed 5 bases and J 7 bases; nucleotides not matched to a gene: 6. CDR3 protein: CASSPGQGGEKLFF. Written as DNA, the CDR3 is TGTGCCAGCAGCCCTGGACAGGGTGGTGAAAAACTGTTTTTT.

This clone was picked up a small number of times. The rearrangement joins TRBV28 to TRBJ1-1; 8 nucleotides align to TRBD1. Germline CDR1 and CDR2: MDHEN and SYDVKM. After removal of 4 bases from V and 5 bases from J, the junction contained 3 bases not matched to a gene. This CDR3 spans 13 amino acids. CDR3 protein: CASSSRGRTEAFF. CDR3 bases: TGTGCCAGCAGTTCCAGGGGGCGGACTGAAGCTTTCTTT.

V gene TRBV6-2 or TRBV6-3 combines with J gene TRBJ1-5, with 9 bases fitting TRBD1. Looked up from germline, CDR1 is MNHEY and CDR2 is SVGEGT. The CDR3 is 16 residues long. V shed 4 bases and J 6 bases; nucleotides not matched to a gene: 10. CDR3 sequence reads: CASSSTQGARGQPQHF. The CDR3 region has the DNA TGTGCCAGCAGTTCGACACAGGGGGCGAGAGGTCAGCCCCAGCATTTT.

The chain recombines TRBV2 with TRBJ2-1, with D perhaps matching TRBD1 (5 bases). With 1 base removed from V and 9 bases from J, the gap between germline ends came to 16 bases. CDR1 and CDR2 (germline): SNHLY, FYNNEI. The CDR3 covers 15 residues. The CDR3 loop is CASSEVTDQGVEQFF. The CDR3 DNA follows: TGTGCCAGCAGTGAAGTAACCGACCAAGGGGTTGAGCAGTTCTTC.

The V call is TRBV11-2, the J call TRBJ2-1; tentatively, D is TRBD1 (5 bases). The CDR3 loop spans 11 amino acids. Germline assignment: CDR1 SGHAT and CDR2 FQNNGV. V shed 1 base and J shed 13 bases, with 8 bases lying between them. CDR3 amino acids: CASSLGDRQFF. The CDR3 coding sequence is TGTGCCAGCAGCTTAGGAGACAGACAGTTCTTC. The whole variable domain, remainder taken from reference TRBV11-2 and TRBJ2-1, is EAGVAQSPRYKIIEKRQSVAFWCNPISGHATLYWYQQILGQGPKLLIQFQNNGVVDDSQLPKDRFSAERLKGVDSTLKIQPAKLEDSAVYLCASSLGDRQFFGPGTRLTVL.

The chain couples TRBV19 to TRBJ2-3; the match to TRBD1 covers 11 bases. Germline loops: CDR1 LNHDA, CDR2 SQIVND (reference sequence). The CDR3 spans 14 residues. V dropped 6 bases and J dropped 4; count of bases not matched to a gene: 3. In DNA, the CDR3 is TGTGCCAGTAGGGACAGGGGGCGAGCAGATACGCAGTATTTT. It codes for CASRDRGRADTQYF. Looking up the rest from reference TRBV19 and TRBJ2-3 gives the full variable domain: DGGITQSPKYLFRKEGQNVTLSCEQNLNHDAMYWYRQDPGQGLRLIYYSQIVNDFQKGDIAEGYSVSREKKESFPLTVTSAQKNPTAFYLCASRDRGRADTQYFGPGTRLTVL.

The J gene is TRBJ1-5, the V gene TRBV24-1, with 11 bases fitting TRBD1. Losses at the gene ends were 9 bases for V and 4 bases for J; bases not matched to a gene: 1. This CDR3 is built from 13 residues. Germline V CDR1 and CDR2: KGHDR, SFDVKD. The CDR3, as DNA: TGTGCCACCGGGACAGGGGGGAATCAGCCCCAGCATTTT. Its translation is CATGTGGNQPQHF.

The chain carries TRBV28 and TRBJ2-7, with a weak D call TRBD2 (7 bases). In germline, CDR1 is MDHEN, CDR2 SYDVKM. V was clipped by 4 bases and J by 7 bases, with 17 bases between them. The CDR3 is 14 amino acids. In nucleotides, the CDR3 is TGTGCCAGCAGTTCCCAAGGGGGGGGATTTGAGCAGTACTTC. It encodes CASSSQGGGFEQYF.

This clone has more than one count but fewer than ten. This chain joins TRBV10-3 and TRBJ2-1; TRBD2 matches 14 bases. Germline V gene sequence: CDR1 ENHRY, CDR2 SYGVKD. J lost 6 bases, V lost 6 bases, and 13 bases had no gene match. This CDR3 region has 18 residues. For the CDR3, the DNA is TGTGCCATCAGCGTGGGACTAGCGGGAGCTATGGGCGGCAATGAGCAGTTCTTC. Translated, it gives CAISVGLAGAMGGNEQFF.

The chain employs TRBV19 and TRBJ1-1; D may be TRBD1 (6 bases). This CDR3 spans 14 amino acids. The germline V and J ends were trimmed by 6 bases and 0 bases, with 11 bases remaining between them. Per the germline V gene, CDR1 is LNHDA and CDR2 is SQIVND (reference sequence). CDR3 nucleotides: TGTGCCAGTAGGGGGGGGCAATTGAACACTGAAGCTTTCTTT. Encoded protein: CASRGGQLNTEAFF.

V and J are TRBV4-3 and TRBJ1-1; 10 nucleotides line up with TRBD1. The CDR3 extends over 15 amino acids. CDR1 and CDR2 (germline): LGHNA, YSLEER. J gave up 2 bases and V 4 bases, and 4 bases lay outside the gene matches. CDR3 nucleotide sequence: TGCGCCAGCAGCCGTCGGGACAGGGGAAACACTGAAGCTTTCTTT. This gives the protein CASSRRDRGNTEAFF.

This rearrangement joins TRBV10-3 to TRBJ2-1, with TRBD2 identical over 8 bases. J lost 7 bases, V lost 5 bases, and 1 base had no gene match. CDR1 is ENHRY, CDR2 SYGVKD, per germline. This CDR3 has 12 amino acids. The CDR3 spells CAISPSGNEQFF. DNA for the CDR3: TGTGCCATCAGTCCTAGCGGGAATGAGCAGTTCTTC.

The chain joins TRBV6-2 or TRBV6-3 to TRBJ1-5; a possible D gene is TRBD1 (6 bases). Germline CDR1 MNHEY, CDR2 SVGEGT. Deletions cut 0 bases from V and 5 bases from J, with 14 bases between. The CDR3 sequence is 16 residues long. The CDR3, as DNA: TGTGCCAGCAGTTACTCGAGACGGGGGGCCCATCAGCCCCAGCATTTT. This codes for CASSYSRRGAHQPQHF.

This clone was detected once. The chain is built from TRBV7-9 and TRBJ1-1, with unresolved D. This CDR3 comprises 12 residues. CDR1 is SEHNR, CDR2 FQNEAQ, per germline (reference sequence). The germline V and J ends were trimmed by 5 bases and 7 bases, with 11 bases remaining between them. Written as DNA, the CDR3 is TGTGCCAGCAGCCTCGCGGGTGATGAAGCTTTCTTT. Translation gives CASSLAGDEAFF. The full variable domain, with the rest looked up from reference TRBV7-9 and TRBJ1-1, is DTGVSQNPRHKITKRGQNVTFRCDPISEHNRLYWYRQTLGQGPEFLTYFQNEAQLEKSRLLSDRFSAERPKGSFSTLEIQRTEQGDSAMYLCASSLAGDEAFFGQGTRLTVV.

The V gene is TRBV6-2 or TRBV6-3, the J gene TRBJ1-5; 7 nucleotides align to TRBD1. Germline-derived CDR1 and CDR2 are MNHEY and SVGEGT. The CDR3 is made up of 16 amino acids. Unmatched junction bases numbered 10, after V lost 2 bases and J lost 6 bases. This CDR3 reads CASSYLVRGTGQPQHF. The CDR3 DNA follows: TGTGCCAGCAGTTACCTCGTCAGGGGGACGGGTCAGCCCCAGCATTTT.

CDR3 bases: TGCGCCAGCAGCTTGGCCACCGGGTCTGGTGGCTACACCTTC. It encodes CASSLATGSGGYTF. The chain joins TRBV5-1 to TRBJ1-2; D gene uncertain. Germline V CDR1 and CDR2: SGHRS, YFSETQ. The CDR3 has 14 amino acids. V was clipped by 0 bases and J by 7 bases, with 13 bases between them.

This chain joins TRBV11-2 and TRBJ1-3; D perhaps matches TRBD1 (5 bases). Germline V gene lookup returns CDR1 SGHAT and CDR2 FQNNGV. The CDR3 has 16 residues. Trimming took off 5 bases at V and 4 bases at J, with 18 bases between the two ends. The CDR3 region is CASSPREGRSGNTIYF. As DNA, the CDR3 is TGTGCCAGCAGCCCCAGGGAGGGAAGGTCCGGAAACACCATATATTTT. Drawing the rest from reference TRBV11-2 and TRBJ1-3, the complete variable domain is EAGVAQSPRYKIIEKRQSVAFWCNPISGHATLYWYQQILGQGPKLLIQFQNNGVVDDSQLPKDRFSAERLKGVDSTLKIQPAKLEDSAVYLCASSPREGRSGNTIYFGEGSWLTVV.

The genes are TRBV10-3 and TRBJ1-5, with TRBD1 as a possible D gene (6 bases). The V end was cut by 2 bases, the J end by 6 bases, with 8 bases between. There are 13 residues in the CDR3. CDR1 and CDR2 from the germline V gene are ENHRY and SYGVKD. The CDR3 protein is CAISEGGAQPQHF. For the CDR3, the DNA is TGTGCCATCAGTGAGGGGGGGGCTCAGCCCCAGCATTTT.

The chain uses TRBV28 and TRBJ1-5, with 8 bases identical to TRBD1. CDR1 is MDHEN and CDR2 is SYDVKM in the germline V gene. The CDR3 extends over 13 amino acids. V lost 8 bases and J lost 2; bases outside the gene matches: 2. The CDR3, as DNA: TGTGCCAGCCTGGGACAGGGCAATCAGCCCCAGCATTTT. Amino acids: CASLGQGNQPQHF.